Below, 2 T cell receptor beta chains from the same sample are listed, as sequenced in a study of human T cells and chemical hapten exposure. TCRdb ran MiXCR on the RACE reads and lists one entry per CDR3 protein. The table shows more than 75,000 distinct CDR3 sequences, with over 7% occurring only once. This sample's time point: healthy volunteer bleed at 6 weeks. Extraction of total RNA was performed on unfractionated whole blood. The source material was whole blood. The receptors here all came from a male donor in good health. Some clones in this sample may be carry-over from other donors' samples.

This clonotype was found a few times. The junction departs from the called germline gene at one end, perhaps through a read error. The J gene is TRBJ2-7, the V gene TRBV29-1; 8 nucleotides line up with TRBD2. CDR1 is SQVTM and CDR2 is ANQGSEA in the germline V gene. This CDR3 region has 13 residues. The CDR3 DNA reads TGCAGCGCTGAAGAGCGGGAGTTTAACGAGCAGTACTTC. This sequence encodes CSAEEREFNEQYF.

This clonotype was counted only a few times. The chain joins TRBV5-1 to TRBJ2-6, with a possible D match to TRBD1 (6 bases). Germline CDR1 is SGHRS and CDR2 is YFSETQ. This CDR3 comprises 16 residues. Trimming took off 4 bases at V and 4 bases at J, with 15 bases between the two ends. CDR3 in DNA: TGCGCCAGCAGCCTACAAACAGGGACCGGGGCCAACGTCCTGACTTTC. Translated, it gives CASSLQTGTGANVLTF.